Detailed here is one T cell receptor beta chain. CDR3 length equals 16 residues. The V gene's germline CDR1 is MGHRA and CDR2 YSYEKL. V gave up 1 base and J gave up 4 bases; unmatched junction bases: 8. This sample was taken from a study of blood T cell repertoires in COVID-19. Looking at the study overall: COVID-19 samples from acute and convalescent phases originated in the United States, Italy and Spain. PBMCs, B-cell-depleted T cells, or T cells provided the cDNA or gDNA that made up the material.

Original methodology: By means of reference gene primer amplification, nucleated cell counts were estimated. Clones were read by immunoSEQ multiplex PCR, and TCRdb kept only the in-frame ones, dropping some. V and J calls and clone size are those listed in that table; D and trimming were worked out from the DNA. The table records 180,000 or so clones, roughly 86% of them present only once. The TCR was taken from a woman older than 75 in a cohort sampled during active or convalescent COVID-19. The chain joins TRBV4-1 to TRBJ2-7; 9 bases fit TRBD2. What was sequenced was peripheral blood. Written as DNA, the CDR3 is TGCGCCAGCAGCCAAGCTCGCGGGGGGGCCACATACGAGCAGTACTTC. It encodes CASSQARGGATYEQYF.